Here is one T cell receptor beta chain with its context. Only a few counts were recorded for this clone. Its antigen has not been determined. Base qualities are missing; no much larger clone stands one base away. The High Capacity cDNA Reverse Transcription Kit was used to reverse transcribe all of the isolated RNA, meaning that expressed TCRB transcripts were what got sequenced. Deep immunoSEQ sequencing was applied to naive, central memory and regulatory T cell samples, giving an average of roughly 3.5 million total reads per sample. After sorted cells were lysed in RLT buffer, RNA was extracted with DNase-treated RNeasy Micro or Mini kits, with the choice depending on cell number. To prevent cross-contamination, every cell subset was processed on its own, while patient and healthy donor samples were processed together. The immunoSEQ multiplex PCR was used to amplify TCRB sequences from cDNA, generating 87-bp fragments that spanned the CDR3 region. Amplicons were sequenced on the Illumina HiSeq platform. Processing in the source paper ran as follows. PCR bias was computationally corrected using synthetic template baselines, reads within Hamming distance 2 were collapsed, and singletons that could not be merged were discarded. Reads were aligned to IMGT to assign V, D and J genes, CDR3 length, and insertions or deletions at six rearrangement sites. Within each subset, clonotype counts were normalized to the number of sorted cells before true diversity and Gini coefficients were calculated with the tcR R package. The overlap coefficient, calculated on TCRB nucleotide sequences, was used to measure repertoire sharing. TCRdb re-hosts the immuneACCESS table, in-frame sequences only. Its copies lack some clones; in the studies checked, an unresolved V gene accounts for under half of them, and the cause for the rest is not known. V, J and clone size are taken as reported in that table, and D and trimming were inferred from the DNA itself. Within this sample are under 150,000 clones, with around 7% of them counted one time only. Clones ranked in the top ten supply more than 1.1% of the sample.

The germline V gene (reference sequence) supplies CDR1 LNHNV and CDR2 YYDKDF. Taken from cysteine to phenylalanine, the CDR3 has 21 residues. The retained sequence is limited to the CDR3, 63 bases, with the frame set at the first base. V lost 0 bases and J lost 0 bases; the stretch between them is 25 bases long. Each donor gave one peripheral blood draw, averaging about 120 mL, which was collected into heparinised tubes. Using a panel that included CD45RO, CCR7, CD25, CD127, CD95 and CD27, naive, central memory, regulatory and stem cell-like memory CD4+ T cells were sorted on a BD FACSAria II. Every sorted population had a purity above 98%. PBMCs were separated immediately by Lymphoprep density gradient centrifugation and were stained directly, without being cultured. To minimize batch effects, samples were stained and sorted in pairs, one healthy donor with one patient per experiment. These data are taken from a study of beta chain features in type 1 diabetes (dated by TCRdb to 2017 to 2018). Describing the broader study: No differences in mean age, gender distribution, total cell number or subset yield were found between patients and healthy donors. Across all samples, about 110 million sorted cells were examined, and cell number per subset correlated strongly with RNA yield. The study compared the TCRB repertoires of sorted circulating CD4+ T cell subsets in recently diagnosed type 1 diabetes patients with those in matched healthy donors. Naive and central memory subsets were obtained from all 30 or so donors, but regulatory and stem cell-like memory subsets were isolated from only 8 patients and roughly eight healthy donors.

The research as a whole found: In all four CD4+ subsets, TCRB CDR3 length was moderately but significantly shorter in type 1 diabetes patients. PCR might favor shorter templates, but patient and control samples were amplified and corrected together, so any skew would affect both groups equally. Naive, central memory and regulatory TCRB repertoires appeared to be more alike among patients than among healthy donors. At VDJ recombination sites, type 1 diabetes patients had fewer insertions and more deleted nucleotides, which implies abnormalities in thymic rearrangement. Sequencing cDNA rather than genomic DNA could over-represent highly expressing activated cells, although activation and CD3 levels did not differ between groups. Only small numbers of individuals were included in the HLA sub-analyses, which left unresolved whether HLA type had any influence on TCRB rearrangement.

This sequence was found in a woman aged 30 to 39 in good health. The sample comprised central memory CD4+ T cells from blood. The chain was built from TRBV15 and TRBJ2-3, and the D gene may be TRBD2, 5 bases matching. The DNA reads TGTGCCACCAGCAGAGATGGAAGAGCAGCTAGCCGAAAAACTAGCACAGATACGCAGTATTTT. This encodes CATSRDGRAASRKTSTDTQYF.